This T cell receptor beta chain was captured in a study of cytomegalovirus exposure and HLA in healthy donors. Sequenced by immunoSEQ multiplex PCR; TCRdb stores in-frame clones only, minus some. The table shows about 160,000 clones, with 86% occurring only once. Germline V gives CDR1 SQVTM, CDR2 ANQGSEA. The V end was cut by 5 bases, the J end by 6 bases, with 13 bases between. This CDR3 contains 12 residues. The clonotype comes from a woman aged 25-40 years in good health and CMV-seronegative. The chain recombines TRBV29-1 with TRBJ1-1; a possible D gene is TRBD1 (6 bases). Sequenced material: PBMCs. The chain's CDR3 is CSVSTGTAEAFF. The CDR3 region has the DNA TGCAGCGTTTCAACAGGGACCGCTGAAGCTTTCTTT. Variable domain in full (rest from reference TRBV29-1 and TRBJ1-1): SAVISQKPSRDICQRGTSLTIQCQVDSQVTMMFWYRQQPGQSLTLIATANQGSEATYESGFVIDKFPISRPNLTFSTLTVSNMSPEDSSIYLCSVSTGTAEAFFGQGTRLTVV.